This T cell receptor beta chain is drawn from a study of radiotherapy plus CTLA-4 blockade in lung cancer. Overall study context: Objective responses occurred in approximately 18% of patients; about 32% had disease control. Overall study findings and caveats: According to reports, early shifts in blood T cell clones, alongside interferon-beta, forecast response most accurately. There was expansion of tumor-derived TCR clones in blood after radiotherapy plus ipilimumab.

Sequenced by immunoSEQ multiplex PCR; TCRdb stores in-frame clones only, minus some. Among some 80,000 clones listed, about four fifths were seen once. This CDR3 is 15 amino acids long. CDR1 and CDR2 (germline): LGHNA, YNFKEQ. V was pared by 3 bases and J by 7 bases, with 5 bases of the junction left unmatched. A note on this clone: Its antigen remains unknown.

This rearrangement joins TRBV4-2 to TRBJ1-4; 10 nucleotides line up with TRBD1. The sample was peripheral blood, taken from a patient treated with radiotherapy plus ipilimumab. This sequence originates from a human donor with non-small cell lung cancer whose response to radiotherapy plus ipilimumab could not be evaluated. Some clones in this sample may be carry-over from other donors' samples. The chain's CDR3 is CASSQEGQGSEKLFF. For the CDR3, the DNA is TGTGCCAGCAGCCAGGAGGGACAGGGGAGTGAAAAACTGTTTTTT.